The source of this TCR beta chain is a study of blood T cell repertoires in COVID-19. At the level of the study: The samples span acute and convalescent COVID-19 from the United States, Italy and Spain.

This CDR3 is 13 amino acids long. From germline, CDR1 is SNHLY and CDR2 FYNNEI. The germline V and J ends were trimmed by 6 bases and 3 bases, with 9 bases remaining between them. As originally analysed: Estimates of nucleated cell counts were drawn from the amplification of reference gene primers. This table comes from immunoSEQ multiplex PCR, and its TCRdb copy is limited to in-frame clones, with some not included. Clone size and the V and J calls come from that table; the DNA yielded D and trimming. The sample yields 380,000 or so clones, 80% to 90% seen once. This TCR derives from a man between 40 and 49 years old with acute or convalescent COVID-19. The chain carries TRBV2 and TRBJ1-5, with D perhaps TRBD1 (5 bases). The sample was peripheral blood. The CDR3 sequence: CASRVRDNQPQHF. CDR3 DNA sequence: TGTGCCAGCAGGGTCAGGGACAATCAGCCCCAGCATTTT.